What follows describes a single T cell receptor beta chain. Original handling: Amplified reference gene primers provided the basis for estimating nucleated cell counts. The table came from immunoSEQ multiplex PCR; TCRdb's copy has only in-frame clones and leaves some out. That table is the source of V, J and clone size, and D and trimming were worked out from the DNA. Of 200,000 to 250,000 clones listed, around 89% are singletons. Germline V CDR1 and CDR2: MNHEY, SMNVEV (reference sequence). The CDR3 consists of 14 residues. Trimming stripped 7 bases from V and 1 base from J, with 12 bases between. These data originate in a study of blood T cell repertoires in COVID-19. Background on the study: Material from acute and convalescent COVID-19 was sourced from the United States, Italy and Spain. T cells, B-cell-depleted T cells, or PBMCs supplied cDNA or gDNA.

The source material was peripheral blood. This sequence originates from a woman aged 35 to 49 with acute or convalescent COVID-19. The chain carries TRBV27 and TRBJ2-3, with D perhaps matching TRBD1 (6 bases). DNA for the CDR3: TGTGCCAGCAAAAGGGCAGGGGGCACAGATACGCAGTATTTT. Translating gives CASKRAGGTDTQYF.